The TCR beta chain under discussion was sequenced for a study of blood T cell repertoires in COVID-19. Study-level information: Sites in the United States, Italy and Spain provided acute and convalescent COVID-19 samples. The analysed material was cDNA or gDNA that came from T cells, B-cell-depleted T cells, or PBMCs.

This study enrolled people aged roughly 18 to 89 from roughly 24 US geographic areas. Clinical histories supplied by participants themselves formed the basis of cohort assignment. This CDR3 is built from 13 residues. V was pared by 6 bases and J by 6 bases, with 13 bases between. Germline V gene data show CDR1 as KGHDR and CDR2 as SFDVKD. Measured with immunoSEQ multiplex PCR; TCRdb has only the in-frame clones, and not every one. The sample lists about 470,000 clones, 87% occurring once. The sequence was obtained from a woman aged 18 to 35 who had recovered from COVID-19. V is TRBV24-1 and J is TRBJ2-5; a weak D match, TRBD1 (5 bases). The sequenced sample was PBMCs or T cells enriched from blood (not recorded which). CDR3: CATSWRQTQTQYF. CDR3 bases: TGTGCCACCAGTTGGAGACAGACTCAGACCCAGTACTTC.